One sample yielded the 28 T cell receptor beta chains listed below, sequenced in a study of cytomegalovirus exposure and HLA in healthy donors. In the PCR, 60 Vbeta and 13 Jbeta primers were used. Generated by immunoSEQ multiplex PCR, the TCRdb table keeps only in-frame clones and is missing some. The table includes roughly 99,000 clones, about four fifths detected once. The sample comprised PBMCs. The receptors originated from a woman in her thirties or forties in good health and CMV-seronegative.

This clone was counted a few times. V usage is TRBV28 and J usage is TRBJ2-7; a possible D gene is TRBD1 (6 bases). The CDR3 has 15 residues. Trimming pared 5 bases from V and 3 bases from J, leaving 17 bases between. Germline-derived CDR1 and CDR2 are MDHEN and SYDVKM. This CDR3 is CASSPLGQSGYEQYF. The CDR3 DNA reads TGTGCCAGCAGTCCCCTAGGACAGTCCGGCTACGAGCAGTACTTC.

This clone was detected only once. The rearrangement joins TRBV19 to TRBJ2-7; tentative D call: TRBD2 (5 bases). V dropped 0 bases and J dropped 2 bases, with 11 bases sitting between them. The CDR3 is 15 amino acids. Looked up from germline, CDR1 is LNHDA and CDR2 is SQIVND (reference sequence). The CDR3 region is CASSIEGRGTYEQYF. The CDR3 bases are TGTGCCAGTAGTATAGAGGGTCGGGGAACCTACGAGCAGTACTTC.

DNA for the CDR3: TGTGCCTGGTGCCTCGGGGGGAGCGGGGGGGCAGATACGCAGTATTTT. It encodes CAWCLGGSGGADTQYF. The chain uses TRBV30 and TRBJ2-3, with 10 nucleotides matching TRBD2. In germline, CDR1 is GTSNPN, CDR2 SVGIG (reference sequence). V lost 5 bases to trimming and J lost 4 bases; unmatched junction nucleotides: 12. CDR3 length equals 16 residues.

The chain couples TRBV5-1 to TRBJ2-7, with 9 bases lining up with TRBD1. The length of the CDR3 is 16 residues. The germline gives CDR1 SGHRS, CDR2 YFSETQ. The junction had 12 bases not matched to a gene; V was cut back by 4 bases and J by 4 bases. The DNA for the CDR3 is TGCGCCAGCAGCCCAGGCGGGACAGGGAGACAATACGAGCAGTACTTC. Translating it yields CASSPGGTGRQYEQYF.

This rearrangement joins TRBV11-2 to TRBJ1-6, with D possibly TRBD1 on 5 matching bases. This CDR3 has 18 residues. V was cut by 1 base and J by 7 bases, with 20 bases left in between. In germline, CDR1 is SGHAT, CDR2 FQNNGV. The CDR3 bases are TGTGCCAGCAGCTTAGTGCCCGGGGGTGGCAGCCGGAATTCACCCCTCCACTTT. It is translated as CASSLVPGGGSRNSPLHF.

The rearrangement uses TRBV5-1 and TRBJ2-5; TRBD2 matches 13 bases. Germline values: CDR1 SGHRS, CDR2 YFSETQ. The junction had 13 bases not matched to a gene; V was cut back by 2 bases and J by 3 bases. This CDR3 has 19 amino acids. CDR3 DNA: TGCGCCAGCAGCTTACACGGAGTTGGACTAGCGGGGGTGGAAGAGACCCAGTACTTC. It is translated as CASSLHGVGLAGVEETQYF.

V gene TRBV7-9 combines with J gene TRBJ1-2; D may be TRBD1 (5 bases). Germline V gene data show CDR1 as SEHNR and CDR2 as FQNEAQ (reference sequence). The V and J ends lost 5 bases and 4 bases respectively, with 11 bases between them. The CDR3 is 13 amino acids. Here the CDR3 reads CASSQWQGYGYTF. As DNA, the CDR3 is TGTGCCAGCAGCCAGTGGCAGGGCTATGGCTACACCTTC.

The sample holds a few counts of this clone. The V call is TRBV13, the J call TRBJ1-3, with D hard to call. CDR3 length: 15 residues. The V gene lost 3 bases and the J gene lost 7 bases, with 16 bases spanning the gap. CDR1 is PRHDT and CDR2 is FYEKMQ in the germline V gene (reference sequence). The CDR3: CASSFGGYKGNTIYF. CDR3 nucleotide sequence: TGTGCCAGCAGCTTTGGCGGGTACAAAGGGAACACCATATATTTT.

The chain carries TRBV28 and TRBJ1-2, with D tentatively TRBD1 (6 bases). In germline, CDR1 is MDHEN, CDR2 SYDVKM. V was clipped by 5 bases and J by 8 bases, with 9 bases between them. This CDR3 has 11 amino acids. The chain's CDR3 is CASSLRGGYTF. The CDR3 DNA sequence: TGTGCCAGCAGTCTAAGGGGGGGCTACACCTTC.

The chain carries TRBV5-4 and TRBJ1-2; D perhaps matches TRBD1 (6 bases). Deletions cut 4 bases from V and 6 bases from J, with 19 bases between. Looked up from germline, CDR1 is SGHNT and CDR2 is YYREEE (reference sequence). The CDR3 totals 15 residues. CDR3 DNA: TGTGCCAGCAGCCCGGAGGGGGGGGCTTGGGATGGCTACACCTTC. Amino acids: CASSPEGGAWDGYTF.

This chain links TRBV27 with TRBJ1-6; 7 nucleotides agree with TRBD1. Germline CDR1 is MNHEY and CDR2 is SMNVEV (reference sequence). The CDR3 spans 15 residues. Trimming at V came to 5 bases and at J to 6 bases, leaving 7 bases not matched to a gene. CDR3 nucleotides: TGTGCCAGCAGTCCCAAGGGACAGTCTAATTCACCCCTCCACTTT. This codes for CASSPKGQSNSPLHF.

The chain uses TRBV7-2 and TRBJ2-7, with TRBD1 matching 10 bases. This CDR3 is built from 15 residues. V lost 5 bases and J lost 4; bases outside the gene matches: 8. Germline-derived CDR1 and CDR2 are SGHTA and FQGNSA. The CDR3 sequence: CASSQTGTGVYEQYF. The DNA for the CDR3 is TGTGCCAGCAGCCAGACCGGGACAGGGGTTTACGAGCAGTACTTC.

The rearrangement joins TRBV19 to TRBJ1-1, with D unclear. The germline V gene has CDR1 LNHDA and CDR2 SQIVND (reference sequence). With 2 bases removed from V and 3 bases from J, the gap between germline ends came to 7 bases. This CDR3 spans 13 amino acids. CDR3: CASSIMRDTEAFF. DNA of the CDR3: TGTGCCAGTAGTATAATGAGGGACACTGAAGCTTTCTTT.

The chain employs TRBV6-5 and TRBJ1-5; D is uncertain. The germline V gene encodes CDR1 MNHEY and CDR2 SVGAGI. CDR3 size: 13 residues. Trimming shortened V by 2 bases and J by 5 bases, and 7 bases separated the two germline ends. The CDR3 nucleotides read TGTGCCAGCAGTTACGTCAGATATCAGCCCCAGCATTTT. It is translated as CASSYVRYQPQHF.

The chain has TRBV2 and TRBJ1-1; D is undetermined. Germline lookup yields CDR1 SNHLY and CDR2 FYNNEI. The CDR3 sequence is 13 residues long. V shed 4 bases and J shed 1 base, with 7 bases lying between them. CDR3 sequence: CASSVYQNTEAFF. The DNA for the CDR3 is TGTGCCAGCAGTGTCTATCAGAACACTGAAGCTTTCTTT.

The count of this clone is one. V gene TRBV21-1 combines with J gene TRBJ2-7; the table gives TRBD1 as D, unverified against the DNA. TRBV21-1 is given as a pseudogene. The CDR3 covers 15 residues. CDR3 sequence reads: CASSLSDLDSYEQYF. The CDR3 nucleotides read TGTGCCAGCAGCTTAAGCGATCTGGACAGCTACGAGCAGTACTTC.

This chain connects TRBV28 to TRBJ1-1; 9 bases align to TRBD1. The CDR3 extends over 16 amino acids. Trimming removed 1 base from V and 3 bases from J; junction bases left unmatched: 6. CDR1 and CDR2 from the germline V gene are MDHEN and SYDVKM. CDR3 sequence reads: CASSLFAGTGYTEAFF. The CDR3 DNA reads as TGTGCCAGCAGTTTATTCGCAGGGACAGGGTACACTGAAGCTTTCTTT.

CDR3 loop: CASSAAGGFTDTQYF. The CDR3 bases are TGTGCCAGCAGCGCCGCGGGGGGATTCACAGATACGCAGTATTTT. This chain uses TRBV9 with TRBJ2-3, with TRBD2 matching over 8 bases. Germline V gene data show CDR1 as SGDLS and CDR2 as YYNGEE. V trimming: 3 bases; J trimming: 2 bases; junction bases outside the gene matches: 5. The CDR3 sequence is 15 residues long.

This chain links TRBV7-3 with TRBJ1-2; TRBD1 aligns across 10 bases. V trimming: 5 bases; J trimming: 8 bases; junction bases outside the gene matches: 5. The CDR3 is 13 residues long. The germline V gene has CDR1 SGHTA and CDR2 FQGTGA. The CDR3 reads CASSPGQGRGYTF. For the CDR3, the DNA is TGTGCCAGCAGCCCGGGACAGGGGAGAGGCTACACCTTC.

J is TRBJ1-1 and V is TRBV7-8, with 7 bases matching TRBD1. The CDR3 runs 15 residues. Looked up from germline, CDR1 is SGHVS and CDR2 is FQNEAQ. V was clipped by 0 bases and J by 0 bases; unmatched bases: 1. The CDR3 protein is CASSLAGTVNTEAFF. CDR3 nucleotide sequence: TGTGCCAGCAGCTTAGCCGGGACAGTGAACACTGAAGCTTTCTTT.

V and J are TRBV18 and TRBJ2-5; tentatively, D is TRBD1 (6 bases). V lost 3 bases, J lost 4 bases, and 18 bases lay in between. The V gene's germline CDR1 is KGHSH and CDR2 LQKENI. The CDR3 spans 16 residues. CDR3 DNA sequence: TGTGCCAGCTCACCTCGGACAGCCGCCCGCGGAGAGACCCAGTACTTC. This sequence encodes CASSPRTAARGETQYF.

This chain joins TRBV6-5 and TRBJ1-1, with D uncertain. Germline values: CDR1 MNHEY, CDR2 SVGAGI. The CDR3 covers 13 residues. Trimming pared 2 bases from V and 5 bases from J, leaving 9 bases between. The CDR3, as DNA: TGTGCCAGCAGTTACGGAGGGTGGACTGAAGCTTTCTTT. Protein product: CASSYGGWTEAFF.

The rearrangement links TRBV5-1 to TRBJ1-1, with TRBD1 matching over 7 bases. Per the germline V gene, CDR1 is SGHRS and CDR2 is YFSETQ. V shed 0 bases, J shed 5 bases, and the junction held 7 bases outside the gene matches. This CDR3 spans 15 amino acids. As DNA, the CDR3 is TGCGCCAGCAGCTTGGACAGGGGCGCGGGGACTGAAGCTTTCTTT. It specifies CASSLDRGAGTEAFF.

The rearrangement links TRBV7-8 to TRBJ2-3, with TRBD2 as a possible D gene (6 bases). Germline V lookup: CDR1 SGHVS, CDR2 FQNEAQ. The CDR3 is 17 amino acids. Trimming shortened V by 5 bases and J by 2 bases, and 20 bases separated the two germline ends. The CDR3 spells CASSPPPGEVFTDTQYF. The CDR3 nucleotides read TGTGCCAGCAGCCCCCCCCCGGGGGAGGTCTTCACAGATACGCAGTATTTT. The variable domain in full, with the rest retrieved from reference TRBV7-8 and TRBJ2-3, is GAGVSQSPRYKVAKRGQDVALRCDPISGHVSLFWYQQALGQGPEFLTYFQNEAQLDKSGLPSDRFFAERPEGSVSTLKIQRTQQEDSAVYLCASSPPPGEVFTDTQYFGPGTRLTVL.

In its sample, this clone was seen a few times. CDR3 sequence reads: CAIGGGASGNEQFF. The CDR3 nucleotides are TGTGCCATCGGAGGCGGGGCATCAGGGAATGAGCAGTTCTTC. The genes are TRBV10-3 and TRBJ2-1, with a tentative D call TRBD2 (6 bases). Between the trimmed V and J ends, which lost 8 bases and 7 bases, there was a span of 18 bases. Germline V gene lookup returns CDR1 ENHRY and CDR2 SYGVKD. This CDR3 has 14 amino acids.

This sequence joins TRBV5-8 and TRBJ1-5; no definite D call. The germline V gene encodes CDR1 SGHTS and CDR2 YDEGEE. The CDR3 extends over 18 amino acids. The germline V and J ends were trimmed by 3 bases and 2 bases, with 21 bases remaining between them. The CDR3 here is CASSWFGESSMGNQPQHF. The CDR3 DNA is TGTGCCAGCAGCTGGTTCGGGGAGAGTTCCATGGGCAATCAGCCCCAGCATTTT. The complete variable domain, with remaining parts taken from reference TRBV5-8 and TRBJ1-5, reads EAGVTQSPTHLIKTRGQQATLRCSPISGHTSVYWYQQALGLGLQFLLWYDEGEERNRGNFPPRFSGRQFPNYSSELNVNALELEDSALYLCASSWFGESSMGNQPQHFGDGTRLSIL.

The genes are TRBV4-1 and TRBJ2-1; no clear D. CDR1 and CDR2 from the germline V gene are MGHRA and YSYEKL. V dropped 4 bases and J dropped 4 bases, with 8 bases sitting between them. The CDR3 consists of 13 residues. The CDR3 is CASSPSQYNEQFF. The CDR3, as DNA: TGCGCCAGCAGCCCCTCCCAGTACAATGAGCAGTTCTTC.

The rearrangement links TRBV7-2 to TRBJ1-1; D not certain. The V end was cut by 0 bases, the J end by 5 bases, with 16 bases between. The length of the CDR3 is 16 residues. CDR1 is SGHTA, CDR2 FQGNSA, per germline. CDR3 region: CASSLATAWRSTEAFF. The CDR3 DNA is TGTGCCAGCAGCTTAGCCACAGCATGGCGATCAACTGAAGCTTTCTTT.